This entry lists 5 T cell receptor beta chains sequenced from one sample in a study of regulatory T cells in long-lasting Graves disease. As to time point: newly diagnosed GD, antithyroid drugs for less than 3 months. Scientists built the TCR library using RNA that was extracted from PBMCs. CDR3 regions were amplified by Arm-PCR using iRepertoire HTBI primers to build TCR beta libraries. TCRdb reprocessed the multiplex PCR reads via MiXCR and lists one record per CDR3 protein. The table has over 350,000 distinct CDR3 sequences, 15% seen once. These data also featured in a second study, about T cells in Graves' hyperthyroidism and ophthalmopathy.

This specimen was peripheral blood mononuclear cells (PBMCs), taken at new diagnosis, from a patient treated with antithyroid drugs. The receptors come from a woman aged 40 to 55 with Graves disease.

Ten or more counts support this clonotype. The CDR3: CASSLTGNLHF. The CDR3 nucleotides are TGTGCCAGCAGCTTAACAGGGAACCTCCACTTT. The rearrangement joins TRBV7-3 to TRBJ1-6; unclear D gene. Germline V gene data show CDR1 as SGHTA and CDR2 as FQGTGA. The CDR3 totals 11 residues. V gave up 0 bases and J gave up 15 bases, with 6 bases separating them.

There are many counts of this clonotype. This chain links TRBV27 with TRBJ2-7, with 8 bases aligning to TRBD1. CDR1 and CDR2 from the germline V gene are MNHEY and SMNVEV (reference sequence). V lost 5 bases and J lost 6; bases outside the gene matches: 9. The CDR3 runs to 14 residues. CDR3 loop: CASSQTGGLFEQYF. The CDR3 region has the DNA TGTGCCAGCAGTCAAACAGGGGGGCTGTTCGAGCAGTACTTC.

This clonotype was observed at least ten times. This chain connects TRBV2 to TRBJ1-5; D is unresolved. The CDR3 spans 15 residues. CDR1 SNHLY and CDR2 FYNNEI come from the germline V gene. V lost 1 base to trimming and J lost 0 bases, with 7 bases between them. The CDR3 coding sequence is TGTGCCAGCAGTGAAGACAACAATAGCAATCAGCCCCAGCATTTT. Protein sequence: CASSEDNNSNQPQHF.

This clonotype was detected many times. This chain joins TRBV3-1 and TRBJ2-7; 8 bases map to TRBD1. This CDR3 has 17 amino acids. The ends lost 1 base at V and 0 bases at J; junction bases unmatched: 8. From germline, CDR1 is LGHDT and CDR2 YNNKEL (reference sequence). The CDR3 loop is CASSQGPGQAYSYEQYF. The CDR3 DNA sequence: TGTGCCAGCAGCCAAGGTCCGGGACAGGCCTACTCCTACGAGCAGTACTTC.

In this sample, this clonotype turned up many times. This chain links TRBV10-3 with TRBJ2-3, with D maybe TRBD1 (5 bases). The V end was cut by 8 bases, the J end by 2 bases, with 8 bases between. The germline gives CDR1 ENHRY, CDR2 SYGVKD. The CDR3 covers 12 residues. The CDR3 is CAIARDTDTQYF. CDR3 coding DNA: TGTGCCATCGCCAGGGACACAGATACGCAGTATTTT.